This T cell receptor (beta chain) was sequenced in a study of read filtering for tumor transcriptome and immune sequencing. Study-level points and caveats: The CD138-negative fraction was mixed bone marrow immune cells, not pure T cells. RNA-seq captured clonotypes less deeply and reliably than IR-seq.

Germline V gene lookup returns CDR1 SEHNR and CDR2 FQNEAQ (reference sequence). There are 15 residues in the CDR3. V was clipped by 5 bases and J by 1 base, with 13 bases between them. Molecular barcoded adaptors covering alpha/delta and beta/gamma chains were used on approximately 400 ng RNA. Using its own MiXCR run on the reads, TCRdb lists one record per CDR3 protein. The table records 20,000 to 25,000 distinct CDR3 sequences, roughly 13% of them present only once. This clonotype was detected a few times. The target antigen is unknown. The receptor's source is a donor aged 40 or over with multiple myeloma. J is TRBJ2-3 and V is TRBV7-9, with D perhaps assigned TRBD1 or TRBD2 (5 bases each). Material for sequencing was a population of CD138-negative cells sorted from bone marrow. DNA for the CDR3: TGTGCCAGCAGCCCAGACGGGACCCGCACAGATACGCAGTATTTT. Its protein is CASSPDGTRTDTQYF.